The TCR beta chain under discussion was sequenced for a study of shared clonotypes between healthy human individuals (TCRdb year 2020). A note on the overall study: Three men and two women, aged 18 to 49 years, made up the cohort. Per donor, three plates each were used for CD4 naive and CD4 memory, two for CD8 naive, and one for CD8 memory. Blood TCR repertoires of four to six healthy adults were deeply sequenced to estimate repertoire size and the extent of clonotype sharing between individuals. To increase sequencing depth and limit assay-specific biases, TCR repertoire library preparation and sequencing were carried out by different laboratories using diverse techniques. Per donor, leukapheresis produced somewhere between about 0.9 and 10 billion PBMCs. The investigation overall reported the following: Estimated clonotype richness was generally larger for naive than for memory subsets. Only blood was sampled, and tissue TCR repertoires likely differ from those in blood. Sharing across a few donors was observed for about 5% of naive CD4, over 3% of naive CD8, about 2.5% of memory CD4, and roughly 0.43% of memory CD8 clonotypes. Pairwise subsampling indicated that sequencing depth was expected to affect the degree of clonotype sharing among donors. Higher generation probabilities were observed for clonotypes shared by all four sorted-subset donors than for non-shared clonotypes. Because the study included only a small number of donors, the genetic and exposure-history diversity represented was limited. Even with the large sequencing depth, rarefaction of the sorted-subset datasets indicated that sequencing was incomplete.

A remark on this clone: The target of this receptor is not known. Base-call qualities are not available, and no considerably larger clone is one nucleotide away.

Using the deep immunoSEQ assay, multiplex PCR amplified TCR CDR3 regions from genomic DNA. Extracted genomic DNA from each cell subset was spread evenly across all wells of several immunoSEQ 96-well plates, with each plate serving as a replicate. For sorted subsets, 200 to 250 ng of genomic DNA, equivalent to 25,000 to 35,000 T cell genomes, went into each replicate PCR. The purified libraries were quantified using a Qubit 3.0 fluorometer, sized with a Bioanalyzer 2100, and then quantified again using the KAPA Library Quantification kit. Every immunoSEQ 96-well plate was sequenced on a dedicated single-read 150-cycle Illumina NextSeq 550 flow cell. As for the authors' bioinformatics: The immunoSEQ output contained only junctional sequences without quality scores, so filtering could not match that applied to full-length reads. Sequences were annotated with PyIR, a Python wrapper for IgBLAST v1.9, and V/J genes and CDR3 were assigned using IMGT germline references. Any read was removed if the V/J assignment was weak (E-value above 1e-6), the CDR3 was missing, or the read contained stop codons, out-of-frame junctions, or ambiguous translated residues. A V3J clonotype was defined by an identical inferred V gene, J gene, and CDR3 amino acid sequence. Percentage overlap between repertoires was calculated by dividing the number of shared unique clonotypes by the size of the smaller repertoire. Repertoire richness was assessed with RTK rarefaction, the Chao1 estimator, and Recon v2.1 estimates of unobserved clonotypes. Generation probabilities for all TCRbeta clonotypes obtained by the gDNA method from several donors were computed using OLGA. TCRdb stores this immuneACCESS table with in-frame sequences only. Part of the clones is absent; in the studies checked, under half of the shortfall reflects unresolved V genes, and no reason is known for the rest. D and trimming come from the DNA, and the V and J calls and clone size come from that table. The sample records 2 million to 3 million clones, 90% to 95% of which are singletons. The ten largest clones capture roughly 0.15% of the sample.

V is shortened by 3 bases, J by 5 bases, and the region joining them spans 14 bases. The germline V gene (reference sequence) gives CDR1 as SEHNR and CDR2 as FQNEAQ. From its cysteine to its phenylalanine, the CDR3 spans 14 amino acids. The sequence is cut down to CDR3 DNA, 42 bases in frame from base 1. Healthy HIV-negative adults with no recently reported acute infections or vaccinations were included as donors. Every donor was a Caucasian adult living in Nashville, Tennessee, USA. Magnetic negative selection was used to enrich CD4+ T cells, after which naive cells were positively selected on CD45RA and the negative fraction became the memory subset. After blood collection by leukapheresis, PBMCs were isolated using Ficoll-Histopaque density gradient centrifugation and then cryopreserved in the vapor phase of liquid nitrogen. Analytical flow cytometry was used to check the purity and quantity of every magnetically sorted T cell population. From each sorted fraction, genomic DNA was isolated and quantified by UV absorbance on a Nanodrop 2000c.

The sample was naive CD4+ T cells sorted from blood. In light of the paper, this sample's cell subset or site label describes: CD45RA+ positively selected. This chain joins TRBV7-9 to TRBJ2-7; a tentative D call is TRBD1 (6 bases match). The sequence was collected from a man in his late teens or twenties in good health. The CDR3 protein sequence reads: CASSFGHRADEQYF. The DNA reads TGTGCCAGCAGCTTTGGGCACAGGGCCGACGAGCAGTACTTC.